Following are 2 T cell receptor beta chains from one sample sequenced in a study of cytomegalovirus exposure and HLA in healthy donors. The PCR made use of 60 Vbeta and 13 Jbeta primers. Sequenced by immunoSEQ multiplex PCR; TCRdb stores in-frame clones only, minus some. The sample contains 210,000 or so clones, more than 60% of which appear only once. Sample: PBMCs. These TCRs come from a woman in her twenties or thirties in good health and CMV-seropositive.

CDR3 sequence reads: CASSPDRRGQYF. The CDR3 region has the DNA TGTGCCAGCAGCCCGGACAGGCGGGGGCAGTATTTT. V is TRBV7-2 and J is TRBJ2-3, with D perhaps matching TRBD1 (7 bases). The CDR3 loop spans 12 amino acids. Per germline, CDR1 SGHTA and CDR2 FQGNSA. The V gene lost 5 bases and the J gene lost 11 bases, with 14 bases spanning the gap.

This clone was seen only once. The V gene is TRBV5-6, the J gene TRBJ2-3; 11 bases are shared with TRBD1. The V gene end was trimmed by 4 bases and the J gene end by 6 bases; junction bases not matched to a gene: 7. The CDR3 length is 15 residues. From germline, CDR1 is SGHDT and CDR2 YYEEEE. The CDR3 loop reads CASSPGQGGMDTQYF. The CDR3 nucleotides read TGTGCCAGCAGCCCGGGACAGGGGGGAATGGATACGCAGTATTTT. Filled out from reference TRBV5-6 and TRBJ2-3, the complete variable domain reads DAGVTQSPTHLIKTRGQQVTLRCSPKSGHDTVSWYQQALGQGPQFIFQYYEEEERQRGNFPDRFSGHQFPNYSSELNVNALLLGDSALYLCASSPGQGGMDTQYFGPGTRLTVL.